This is a list of T cell receptor beta chains from one sample in a study of T-cell memory formation after mild COVID-19. From the 5' RACE reads, TCRdb called clonotypes with MiXCR, one entry per CDR3 protein. The table lists roughly 320,000 distinct CDR3 sequences, 25% to 30% of them singletons. The specimen was PBMCs or a T cell subset sorted from them (not recorded which). These receptors were obtained from an adult woman who had mild COVID-19 (a few samples of this study predate the infection). Cell type and time point are not known. Each CDR3 is given with its conserved first and last residue. Each record gives: J gene, D gene, clone size, V gene, CDR3 protein, CDR3 DNA. The D gene is left open where the match is weak. Not all rows give a size; the values are once, few, many and, for expanded clones, a class.

TRBJ2-7	TRBD1	.	TRBV11-2	CASSLSGTGISYEQYF	TGTGCCAGCAGCCTTAGTGGGACAGGTATTTCCTACGAGCAGTACTTC
TRBJ1-2	.	.	TRBV20-1	CSASPSYMGAHPPNGYTF	TGCAGTGCTAGTCCCTCGTATATGGGGGCCCATCCCCCTAATGGCTACACCTTC
TRBJ2-7	TRBD1	.	TRBV5-4	CASSLADGTGVINEQYF	TGTGCCAGCAGCTTGGCCGACGGGACAGGGGTAATCAACGAGCAGTACTTC
TRBJ2-7	TRBD1	few	TRBV7-8	CASSSLQGSSYEQYF	TGTGCCAGCAGTTCCCTACAGGGGTCCTCCTACGAGCAGTACTTC
TRBJ1-1	.	few	TRBV12-3/TRBV12-4	CASSWTGVNTEAFF	TGTGCCAGCAGTTGGACGGGAGTGAACACTGAAGCTTTCTTT
TRBJ2-3	TRBD2	.	TRBV7-2	CASSPPPTSGGRTDTQYF	TGTGCCAGCAGCCCCCCCCCTACTAGCGGGGGGCGCACAGATACGCAGTATTTT
TRBJ2-1	TRBD1	few	TRBV20-1	CSARFGRTGAREQFF	TGCAGTGCTAGGTTCGGACGGACAGGGGCGAGGGAGCAGTTCTTC
TRBJ2-2	.	.	TRBV12-3/TRBV12-4	CASSLGNVRTDTNTGELFF	TGTGCCAGCAGTTTAGGTAACGTGCGGACAGACACGAACACCGGGGAGCTGTTTTTT
TRBJ1-1	TRBD1	.	TRBV27	CASSLMDRRGEAFF	TGTGCCAGCAGTTTAATGGACAGGCGGGGTGAAGCTTTCTTT
TRBJ2-1	TRBD1	.	TRBV7-7	CASSPLAGTGGVEQFF	TGTGCCAGCAGCCCCCTAGCCGGGACAGGGGGAGTTGAGCAGTTCTTC
TRBJ2-5	.	.	TRBV12-3/TRBV12-4	CASSRDISAQYF	TGTGCCAGCAGCCGGGACATTTCGGCCCAGTACTTC
TRBJ2-1	.	once	TRBV24-1	CATSDFRDLYNEQFF	TGTGCCACCAGTGATTTCCGGGATCTCTACAATGAGCAGTTCTTC
TRBJ2-3	.	few	TRBV3-1	CASSPTYGSDTQYF	TGTGCCAGCAGCCCGACGTACGGTTCAGATACGCAGTATTTT
TRBJ2-1	.	.	TRBV2	CASSEAVGSYNEQFF	TGTGCCAGCAGTGAAGCTGTGGGCTCCTACAATGAGCAGTTCTTC
TRBJ1-3	.	.	TRBV29-1	CSAHLGSGNTIYF	TGCAGCGCCCACCTTGGATCTGGAAACACCATATATTTT
TRBJ2-7	.	.	TRBV29-1	CSVVKDTSYEQYF	TGCAGCGTTGTAAAGGACACCTCCTACGAGCAGTACTTC
TRBJ2-2	.	few	TRBV12-3/TRBV12-4	CASSNSRAGELFF	TGTGCCAGCAGTAACTCAAGGGCCGGGGAGCTGTTTTTT
TRBJ2-3	.	few	TRBV27	CASSLTGPTGISTQYF	TGTGCCAGCAGTTTAACAGGACCGACGGGGATTAGTACGCAGTATTTT
TRBJ2-2	.	.	TRBV5-1	CASSLTGEVNTGELFF	TGCGCCAGCAGCTTAACAGGGGAGGTGAACACCGGGGAGCTGTTTTTT
TRBJ2-7	.	few	TRBV5-5	CASSFRPADEQYF	TGTGCCAGCAGCTTTCGGCCAGCGGACGAGCAGTACTTC
TRBJ1-2	.	.	TRBV28	CASSPPRQYGYTF	TGTGCCAGCAGCCCCCCCCGACAGTATGGCTACACCTTC
TRBJ2-7	TRBD2	.	TRBV5-1	CASSLAFKGLAETYEQYF	TGCGCCAGCAGCCTGGCCTTCAAGGGACTAGCGGAGACCTACGAGCAGTACTTC
TRBJ1-5	.	.	TRBV24-1	CATGQMNQPQHF	TGTGCCACTGGACAAATGAATCAGCCCCAGCATTTT
TRBJ1-2	.	few	TRBV5-1	CASSLGGGLSYGYTF	TGCGCCAGCAGCTTGGGAGGAGGGTTGAGCTATGGCTACACCTTC
TRBJ2-3	.	few	TRBV29-1	CSVVATSTDTQYF	TGCAGCGTTGTGGCGACTAGCACAGATACGCAGTATTTT
TRBJ2-5	.	.	TRBV7-3	CASSPSGLIQETQYF	TGTGCCAGCAGCCCCAGTGGACTGATCCAAGAGACCCAGTACTTC
TRBJ2-7	.	.	TRBV9	CASSVGDIPYEQYF	TGTGCCAGCAGCGTGGGGGACATCCCCTACGAGCAGTACTTC
TRBJ2-1	TRBD1	.	TRBV20-1	CSAPSRPGTGLNEQFF	TGCAGTGCTCCCTCCCGGCCAGGGACAGGTCTCAATGAGCAGTTCTTC
TRBJ2-2	TRBD1	few	TRBV20-1	CSARQGARNTGELFF	TGCAGTGCTAGACAGGGGGCCAGGAACACCGGGGAGCTGTTTTTT
TRBJ1-2	.	.	TRBV25-1	CASSEYRSYGYTF	TGTGCCAGCAGTGAATATCGGTCCTATGGCTACACCTTC
TRBJ2-6	.	.	TRBV4-1	CASSPSVPLQPGANVLTF	TGCGCCAGCAGCCCCTCCGTCCCTCTGCAACCTGGGGCCAACGTCCTGACTTTC
TRBJ2-1	TRBD2	.	TRBV12-3/TRBV12-4	CASSTLTSGGAGAYNEQFF	TGTGCCAGCAGTACCCTGACTAGCGGGGGGGCCGGAGCCTACAATGAGCAGTTCTTC
TRBJ2-7	.	.	TRBV6-2/TRBV6-3	CASMTGWRSYEQYF	TGTGCCAGCATGACCGGGTGGCGCTCCTACGAGCAGTACTTC
TRBJ2-3	.	.	TRBV21-1	CASSSRTSGRVTQYF	TGTGCCAGCAGCAGTAGGACTAGCGGGAGAGTAACGCAGTATTTT
TRBJ2-1	TRBD2	few	TRBV4-2	CASSRDYPRLDEQFF	TGTGCCAGCAGCCGGGACTACCCAAGGTTGGATGAGCAGTTCTTC
TRBJ2-3	.	.	TRBV24-1	CATSPGAGADTQYF	TGTGCCACCAGTCCGGGGGCGGGGGCAGATACGCAGTATTTT